These 23 T cell receptor beta chains were all obtained from the same sample, sequenced in a study of cytomegalovirus exposure and HLA in healthy donors. PCR involved 60 Vbeta and 13 Jbeta primers. Using immunoSEQ multiplex PCR, the repertoire was profiled, and TCRdb retains in-frame clones only, with some absent. The table lists some 150,000 clones, over 80% of them singletons. The sample was PBMCs. The origin of the receptors is a male donor in good health and CMV-seronegative.

This clone was recorded once. V and J are TRBV19 and TRBJ1-2; TRBD1 might be the D (6 bases). Trimming removed 10 bases at V and 2 bases at J, with 23 bases between. Germline CDR1 is LNHDA and CDR2 is SQIVND (reference sequence). This CDR3 has 16 residues. The CDR3 DNA follows: TGTGCCACCACCCGACCCGGGACACAACCAAACTATGGCTACACCTTC. Protein sequence: CATTRPGTQPNYGYTF. The entire variable domain, with the rest obtained from reference TRBV19 and TRBJ1-2, is as follows: DGGITQSPKYLFRKEGQNVTLSCEQNLNHDAMYWYRQDPGQGLRLIYYSQIVNDFQKGDIAEGYSVSREKKESFPLTVTSAQKNPTAFYLCATTRPGTQPNYGYTFGSGTRLTVV.

This clone was counted a few times. The chain recombines TRBV5-1 with TRBJ2-3; weak D call: TRBD1 (8 bases). Germline-derived CDR1 and CDR2 are SGHRS and YFSETQ. The CDR3 totals 14 residues. The V end lost 5 bases, the J end lost 1 base, and 11 bases lay between the germline ends. CDR3 loop: CASRTGGGTDTQYF. CDR3 nucleotide sequence: TGCGCCAGCAGAACAGGGGGGGGCACAGATACGCAGTATTTT.

J is TRBJ1-1 and V is TRBV7-2; maybe TRBD1 (5 bases). Trimming shortened V by 5 bases and J by 0 bases, and 25 bases separated the two germline ends. The CDR3 sequence is 19 residues long. Per the germline V gene, CDR1 is SGHTA and CDR2 is FQGNSA. This CDR3 reads CASSQLRQGIEVMNTEAFF. CDR3 DNA: TGTGCCAGCAGCCAGTTGCGCCAGGGCATCGAAGTCATGAACACTGAAGCTTTCTTT.

Here the CDR3 reads CASSPDSYSSYNEQFF. The CDR3 nucleotides read TGTGCCAGCAGCCCGGACAGCTACAGCTCCTACAATGAGCAGTTCTTC. The chain employs TRBV7-3 and TRBJ2-1; tentatively, D is TRBD1 (6 bases). Looked up from germline, CDR1 is SGHTA and CDR2 is FQGTGA. This CDR3 contains 16 residues. V lost 5 bases and J lost 0, with 14 bases in between.

V is TRBV6-6 and J is TRBJ2-3; a weak D match, TRBD2 (5 bases). The V end lost 6 bases, the J end lost 4 bases, and 17 bases lay between the germline ends. Germline V gene sequence: CDR1 MNHNY, CDR2 SVGAGI (reference sequence). This CDR3 has 15 residues. CDR3 protein: CASSGLAFGPDTQYF. CDR3 DNA: TGTGCCAGCAGCGGGCTAGCCTTTGGGCCAGATACGCAGTATTTT.

In nucleotides, the CDR3 is TGTGCCAGCAGTGGACTCGTTTCTAACTATGGCTACACCTTC. This translates into CASSGLVSNYGYTF. V gene TRBV25-1 combines with J gene TRBJ1-2; D is unclear. Germline V CDR1 and CDR2: MGHDK, SYGVNS. This CDR3 comprises 14 residues. V lost 4 bases and J lost 0, with 9 bases in between.

This chain connects TRBV27 to TRBJ2-7, with 9 bases identical to TRBD1. CDR3 length equals 15 residues. Unmatched junction bases numbered 3, after V lost 3 bases and J lost 0 bases. Germline V gene data show CDR1 as MNHEY and CDR2 as SMNVEV (reference sequence). The CDR3 bases are TGTGCCAGCAGTTTCTCGGGACAGGGCTCCTACGAGCAGTACTTC. As protein: CASSFSGQGSYEQYF.

The chain combines TRBV6-1 with TRBJ1-5; 9 bases align to TRBD1. J gave up 4 bases and V 4 bases, and 8 bases lay outside the gene matches. The CDR3 contains 16 residues. Germline CDR1 reads MNHNS; CDR2 reads SASEGT. This chain's CDR3 is CASSVIGTGMNQPQHF. DNA for the CDR3: TGTGCCAGCAGTGTAATCGGGACAGGGATGAATCAGCCCCAGCATTTT.

V gene TRBV9 combines with J gene TRBJ2-7; 8 bases agree with TRBD1. After removal of 2 bases from V and 6 bases from J, the junction contained 10 bases not matched to a gene. This CDR3 region has 15 residues. From germline, CDR1 is SGDLS and CDR2 YYNGEE. This CDR3 is CASSVWGQDAGEQYF. As DNA, the CDR3 is TGTGCCAGCAGCGTGTGGGGACAGGACGCCGGCGAGCAGTACTTC.

This clone showed up just a few times. The genes are TRBV6-5 and TRBJ1-2, with 7 positions matching TRBD1. The CDR3 has 15 amino acids. V dropped 3 bases and J dropped 0; count of bases not matched to a gene: 4. Germline values: CDR1 MNHEY, CDR2 SVGAGI. DNA of the CDR3: TGTGCCAGCAGTTATTTTCAGGGGGCTAACTATGGCTACACCTTC. Its protein is CASSYFQGANYGYTF.

The chain combines TRBV5-8 with TRBJ1-6, with D maybe TRBD1 (5 bases). From germline, CDR1 is SGHTS and CDR2 YDEGEE. The CDR3 is 14 residues long. The V gene lost 7 bases and the J gene lost 7 bases, with 15 bases spanning the gap. The DNA for the CDR3 is TGTGCCAGCTCCTTTGGGGCAGGGAATTCACCCCTCCACTTT. Encoded protein: CASSFGAGNSPLHF.

The rearrangement links TRBV14 to TRBJ2-7; 11 nucleotides line up with TRBD1. CDR1 and CDR2 from the germline V gene are SGHDN and FVKESK. V lost 2 bases, J lost 7 bases, and 10 bases stayed unmatched. This CDR3 region has 16 residues. The CDR3 DNA follows: TGTGCCAGCAGCCAAAGACTCGGACAGGGGGCCGGGGAGCAGTACTTC. It encodes CASSQRLGQGAGEQYF.

V gene TRBV6-5 combines with J gene TRBJ1-2; D ambiguous. Per germline, CDR1 MNHEY and CDR2 SVGAGI. The CDR3 is 15 residues long. V was cut by 7 bases and J by 6 bases, with 21 bases left in between. The CDR3 DNA reads as TGTGCCAGCATTCCTCGAGGTTTCCCCAAAGATGGCTACACCTTC. Its translation is CASIPRGFPKDGYTF.

The rearrangement joins TRBV27 to TRBJ2-7; 8 bases are shared with TRBD1. The CDR3 is 15 amino acids. Germline loops: CDR1 MNHEY, CDR2 SMNVEV (reference sequence). V shed 5 bases, J shed 5 bases, and the junction held 11 bases outside the gene matches. The CDR3 DNA follows: TGTGCCAGCAGTCGCGCCGGGACAGGTTTCCACGAGCAGTACTTC. Protein sequence: CASSRAGTGFHEQYF.

This chain connects TRBV7-6 to TRBJ1-1, with D maybe TRBD1 (5 bases). V dropped 5 bases and J dropped 4 bases, with 11 bases sitting between them. The germline V gene has CDR1 SGHVS and CDR2 FNYEAQ. CDR3 length: 13 residues. CDR3 residues: CASSPGVSTEAFF. CDR3 sequence (DNA): TGTGCCAGCAGCCCGGGGGTGAGCACTGAAGCTTTCTTT.

The chain couples TRBV27 to TRBJ2-1, with 7 bases identical to TRBD1. After removal of 0 bases from V and 6 bases from J, the junction contained 8 bases not matched to a gene. This CDR3 is 16 amino acids long. From germline, CDR1 is MNHEY and CDR2 SMNVEV (reference sequence). The chain's CDR3 is CASSLSPGWDSNEQFF. For the CDR3, the DNA is TGTGCCAGCAGTTTATCGCCAGGGTGGGACAGCAATGAGCAGTTCTTC.

The chain employs TRBV9 and TRBJ1-2, with 10 bases identical to TRBD1. CDR1 is SGDLS, CDR2 YYNGEE, per germline. V lost 3 bases to trimming and J lost 2 bases; unmatched junction nucleotides: 7. The CDR3 extends over 16 amino acids. CDR3 sequence (DNA): TGTGCCAGCAGCGACAACCGGGACAGGGGAAACTATGGCTACACCTTC. Protein: CASSDNRDRGNYGYTF.

The genes are TRBV7-9 and TRBJ2-5, with TRBD2 as a possible D gene (5 bases). Germline CDR1 and CDR2: SEHNR and FQNEAQ (reference sequence). Trimming took off 0 bases at V and 2 bases at J, with 13 bases between the two ends. This CDR3 contains 16 residues. The CDR3 reads CASSLANGGWQETQYF. The CDR3 nucleotides read TGTGCCAGCAGCTTAGCGAACGGAGGCTGGCAAGAGACCCAGTACTTC.

The chain is built from TRBV27 and TRBJ1-5, with unresolved D. CDR1 is MNHEY and CDR2 is SMNVEV in the germline V gene (reference sequence). Trimming shortened V by 3 bases and J by 1 base, and 7 bases separated the two germline ends. The CDR3 is 14 residues long. CDR3 sequence: CASSFALSNQPQHF. The CDR3 bases are TGTGCCAGCAGTTTTGCGCTGAGCAATCAGCCCCAGCATTTT.

This clone was picked up a small number of times. The rearrangement uses TRBV4-1 and TRBJ1-4; D is uncertain. CDR3 size: 15 residues. Germline-derived CDR1 and CDR2 are MGHRA and YSYEKL. Trimming stripped 1 base from V and 8 bases from J, with 14 bases between. The CDR3 region is CASSQAFQVYEKLFF. The CDR3 nucleotides read TGCGCCAGCAGCCAAGCGTTTCAGGTTTACGAAAAACTGTTTTTT.

The chain joins TRBV7-8 to TRBJ2-7, with TRBD2 matching 10 bases. Germline lookup yields CDR1 SGHVS and CDR2 FQNEAQ. The CDR3 is 16 amino acids. J was trimmed by 1 base and V by 6 bases; bases with no gene match: 9. CDR3 protein: CASSYIAGGPSYEQYF. CDR3 bases: TGTGCCAGCAGTTATATAGCGGGGGGTCCATCCTACGAGCAGTACTTC.

This clone came up a few times. CDR3 bases: TGTGCCAGTAGTTCCGGACTAGCAACCGGGGCCGAGCAGTACTTC. Protein: CASSSGLATGAEQYF. The V call is TRBV19, the J call TRBJ2-7, with 8 bases aligning to TRBD2. Trimming removed 5 bases from V and 6 bases from J; junction bases left unmatched: 12. The CDR3 totals 15 residues. The germline V gene encodes CDR1 LNHDA and CDR2 SQIVND (reference sequence).

The chain joins TRBV2 to TRBJ1-5; the match to TRBD1 covers 7 bases. Germline V gene lookup returns CDR1 SNHLY and CDR2 FYNNEI. CDR3 length: 15 amino acids. With 5 bases clipped from V and 0 bases from J, the junction kept 4 bases outside the gene matches. The CDR3 nucleotides are TGTGCCAGCAGTCTGGACAGGTATAGCAATCAGCCCCAGCATTTT. Its protein product is CASSLDRYSNQPQHF.